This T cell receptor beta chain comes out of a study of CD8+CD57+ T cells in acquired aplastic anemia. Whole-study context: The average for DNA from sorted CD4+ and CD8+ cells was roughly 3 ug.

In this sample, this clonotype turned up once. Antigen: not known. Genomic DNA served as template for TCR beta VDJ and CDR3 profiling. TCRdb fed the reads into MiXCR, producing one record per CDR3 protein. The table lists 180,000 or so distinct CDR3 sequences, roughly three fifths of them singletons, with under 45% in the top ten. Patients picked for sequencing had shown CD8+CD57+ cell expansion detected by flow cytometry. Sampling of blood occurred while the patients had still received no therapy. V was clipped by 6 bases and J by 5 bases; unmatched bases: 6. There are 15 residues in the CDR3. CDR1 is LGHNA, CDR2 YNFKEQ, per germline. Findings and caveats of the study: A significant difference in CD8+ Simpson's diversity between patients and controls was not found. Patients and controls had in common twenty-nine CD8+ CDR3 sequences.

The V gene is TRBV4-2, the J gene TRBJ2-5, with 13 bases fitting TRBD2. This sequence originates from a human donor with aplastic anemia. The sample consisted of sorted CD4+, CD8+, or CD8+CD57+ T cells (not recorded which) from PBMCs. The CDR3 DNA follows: TGTGCCAGCAGGACCGGACTAGCGGGGGCCGAGACCCAGTACTTC. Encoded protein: CASRTGLAGAETQYF.